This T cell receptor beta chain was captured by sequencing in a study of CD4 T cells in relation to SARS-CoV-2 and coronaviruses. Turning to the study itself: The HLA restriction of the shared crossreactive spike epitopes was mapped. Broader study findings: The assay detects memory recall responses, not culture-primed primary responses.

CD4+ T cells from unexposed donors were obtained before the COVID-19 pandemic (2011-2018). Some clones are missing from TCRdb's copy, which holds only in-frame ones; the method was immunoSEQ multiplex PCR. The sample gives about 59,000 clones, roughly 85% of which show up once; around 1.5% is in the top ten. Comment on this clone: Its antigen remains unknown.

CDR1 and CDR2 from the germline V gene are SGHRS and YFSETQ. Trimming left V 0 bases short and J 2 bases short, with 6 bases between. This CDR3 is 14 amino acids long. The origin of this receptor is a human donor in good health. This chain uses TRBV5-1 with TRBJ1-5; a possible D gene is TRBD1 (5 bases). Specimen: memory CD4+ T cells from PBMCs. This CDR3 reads CASSLEGGNQPQHF. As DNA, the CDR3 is TGCGCCAGCAGCTTGGAAGGGGGCAATCAGCCCCAGCATTTT.